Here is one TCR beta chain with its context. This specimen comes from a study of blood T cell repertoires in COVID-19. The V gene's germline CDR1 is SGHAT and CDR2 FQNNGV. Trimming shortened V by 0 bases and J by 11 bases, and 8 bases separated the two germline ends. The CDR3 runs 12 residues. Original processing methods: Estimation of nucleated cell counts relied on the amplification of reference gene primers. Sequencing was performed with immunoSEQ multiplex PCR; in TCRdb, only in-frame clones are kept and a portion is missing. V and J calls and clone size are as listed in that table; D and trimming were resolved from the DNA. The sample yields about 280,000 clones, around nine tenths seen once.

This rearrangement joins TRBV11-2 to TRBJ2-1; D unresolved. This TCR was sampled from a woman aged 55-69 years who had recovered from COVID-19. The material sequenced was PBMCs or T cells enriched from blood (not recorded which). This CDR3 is CASSLDQIQQFF. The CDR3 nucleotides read TGTGCCAGCAGCTTAGATCAGATACAGCAGTTCTTC.